What follows is one TCR beta chain and its context. Between the trimmed V and J ends, which lost 3 bases and 5 bases, there was a span of 19 bases. Germline lookup yields CDR1 MGHRA and CDR2 YSYEKL. This CDR3 has 16 residues. Assay: immunoSEQ multiplex PCR; the TCRdb copy retains only in-frame clones and omits some. The sample includes more than 400,000 clones, approximately 95% of them seen just once. These data originate in a study of shared clonotypes between healthy human individuals. Sequenced material: naive CD4+ T cells sorted from blood. The subset was: CD45RA+ positively selected. This chain connects TRBV4-1 to TRBJ1-1, with D possibly TRBD1 on 5 matching bases. This TCR derives from a woman between 25 and 40 years old in good health. In DNA form, the CDR3 reads TGCGCCAGCAGCCAGGGTCAGGGCAGGGTGGGAACTGAAGCTTTCTTT. Amino acids: CASSQGQGRVGTEAFF.